This T cell receptor (beta chain) was documented in a study of T cells in Graves' hyperthyroidism and ophthalmopathy. The source material, RNA transcripts, was used to amplify TCR beta CDR3 regions. Carried out on the TCR CDR3, a first-round RT-PCR used the HTBI primer set. One entry per CDR3 protein, called by TCRdb with MiXCR from the multiplex PCR reads. The sample contains fewer than 400,000 distinct CDR3 sequences, 16% of which appear only once. This receptor was taken from a man in his thirties or forties with Graves' hyperthyroidism. The sample comprised blood.

As DNA, the CDR3 is TGTGCCAGCAGTTCTCGGACTAGCGGCACAGATACGCAGTATTTT. It translates to CASSSRTSGTDTQYF. The chain links TRBV2 to TRBJ2-3, with 9 bases matching TRBD2. The trim removed 5 bases at V and 1 base at J, leaving 4 bases unmatched. The germline V gene has CDR1 SNHLY and CDR2 FYNNEI. This CDR3 region has 15 residues.